This record covers a single T cell receptor beta chain. This specimen belongs to a study of T cells in Graves' hyperthyroidism and ophthalmopathy. About the study: Peripheral blood sampling occurred at initial diagnosis, before any treatment.

The authors took PBMCs from 8.5 to 10 ml fresh peripheral blood. The TCR beta CDR3 regions underwent amplification using RNA transcripts as the source. The HTBI primer set drove a first-round RT-PCR of the TCR CDR3. TCRdb re-analysed the multiplex PCR reads in MiXCR, keeping a single row per CDR3 protein. The sample consists of a few hundred thousand distinct CDR3 sequences, approximately 15% of them appearing once. Germline V gene sequence: CDR1 MDHEN, CDR2 SYDVKM. J was trimmed by 1 base and V by 5 bases; bases with no gene match: 6. This CDR3 spans 15 amino acids. The source is a young woman with Graves' hyperthyroidism that later progressed to Graves' ophthalmopathy. Sequences were obtained from blood. The J gene is TRBJ2-3, the V gene TRBV28; the match to TRBD2 covers 7 bases. CDR3: CASSGGDGRTDTQYF. The CDR3, as DNA: TGTGCCAGCAGTGGGGGGGACGGGCGCACAGATACGCAGTATTTT.